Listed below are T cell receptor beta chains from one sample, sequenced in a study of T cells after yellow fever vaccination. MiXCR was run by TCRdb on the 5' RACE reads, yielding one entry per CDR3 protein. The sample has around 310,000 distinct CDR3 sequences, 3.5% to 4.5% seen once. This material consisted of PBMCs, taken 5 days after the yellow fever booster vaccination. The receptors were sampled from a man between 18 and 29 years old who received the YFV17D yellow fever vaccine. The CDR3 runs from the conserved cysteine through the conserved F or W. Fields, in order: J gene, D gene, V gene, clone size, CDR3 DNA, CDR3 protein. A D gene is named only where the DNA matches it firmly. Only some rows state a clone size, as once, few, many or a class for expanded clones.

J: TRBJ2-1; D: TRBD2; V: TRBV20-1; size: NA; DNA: TGCAGTGCTAGACCGCGAGGGGCTAGCGGGGGCCAGAGCTCCTACAATGAGCAGTTCTTC; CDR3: CSARPRGASGGQSSYNEQFF
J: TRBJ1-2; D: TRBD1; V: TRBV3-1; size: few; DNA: TGTGCCAGCAGCCGGACAGGTCCGCCCTATGGCTACACCTTC; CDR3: CASSRTGPPYGYTF
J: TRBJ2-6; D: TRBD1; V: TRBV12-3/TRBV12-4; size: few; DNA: TGTGCCAGCAGTTTAGGACAGGGGTTATACTCTGGGGCCAACGTCCTGACTTTC; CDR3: CASSLGQGLYSGANVLTF
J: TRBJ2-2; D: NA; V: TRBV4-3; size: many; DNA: TGCGCCAGCAGCCAAGTTGGGCGGGCCAAGGGCCGGGAGCTGTTTTTT; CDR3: CASSQVGRAKGRELFF
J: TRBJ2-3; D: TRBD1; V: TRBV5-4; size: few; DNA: TGTGCCAGCAGCTTGTACAGGGGGGCGGTAGATACGCAGTATTTT; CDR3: CASSLYRGAVDTQYF
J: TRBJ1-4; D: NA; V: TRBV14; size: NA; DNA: TGTGCCAGCAGCGAGCAGGGCCGGGAAAAACTGTTTTTT; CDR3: CASSEQGREKLFF
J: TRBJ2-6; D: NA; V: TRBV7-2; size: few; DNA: TGTGCCAGCAGTCCTCGGATCTCTGGGGCCAACGTCCTGACTTTC; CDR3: CASSPRISGANVLTF
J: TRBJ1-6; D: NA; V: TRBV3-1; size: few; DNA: TGTGCCAGCAGCCAAGAGGTACCGGTGCGCGGGAATTCACCCCTCCACTTT; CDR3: CASSQEVPVRGNSPLHF
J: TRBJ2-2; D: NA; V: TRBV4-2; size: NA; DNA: TGTGCCAGCAGCCACGCCTCGGGACCCTACGCGGGGGAGCTGTTTTTT; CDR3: CASSHASGPYAGELFF
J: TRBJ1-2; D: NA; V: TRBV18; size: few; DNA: TGTGCCAGCTCACCACCTCGCGGATCCGTCTATGGCTACACCTTC; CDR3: CASSPPRGSVYGYTF
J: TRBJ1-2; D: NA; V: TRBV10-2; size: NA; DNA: TGCGCCAGCAGTGCATCACGCTATGGCTACACCTTC; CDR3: CASSASRYGYTF
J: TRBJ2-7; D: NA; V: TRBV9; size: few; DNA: TGTGCCAGCAGCGTGTCTGTGGGATCCGCCTACGAGCAGTACTTC; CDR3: CASSVSVGSAYEQYF
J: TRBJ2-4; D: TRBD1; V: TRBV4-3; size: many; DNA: TGCGCCAGCAGCATCCAGGGGGTTGGTGAAAACATTCAGTACTTC; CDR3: CASSIQGVGENIQYF
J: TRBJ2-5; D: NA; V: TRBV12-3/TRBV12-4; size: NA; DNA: TGTGCCAGCAGCGTGCCTGGGACTCCGGAGACCCAGTACTTC; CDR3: CASSVPGTPETQYF
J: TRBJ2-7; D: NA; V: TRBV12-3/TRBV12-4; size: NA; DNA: TGTGCCAGCAGTTCCGGACCGTTTCCCTACGAGCAGTACTTC; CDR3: CASSSGPFPYEQYF
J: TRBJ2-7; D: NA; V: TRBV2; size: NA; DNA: TGTGCCAGCAGTGAACCAGGTACGGGCTCCTACGAGCAGTACTTC; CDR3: CASSEPGTGSYEQYF
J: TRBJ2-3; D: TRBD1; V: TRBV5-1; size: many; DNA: TGCGCCAGCAGCTTCGGCCGGACAGGGGGTTTAGATACGCAGTATTTT; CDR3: CASSFGRTGGLDTQYF
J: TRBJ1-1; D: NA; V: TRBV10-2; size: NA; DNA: TGCGCCAGCAGTTGGACAGTTGAAGAAGCTTTCTTT; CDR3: CASSWTVEEAFF
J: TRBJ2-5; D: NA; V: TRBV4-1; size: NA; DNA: TGCGCCAGCAGCCAAGCCCAGGGTGGAGAGACCCAGTACTTC; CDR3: CASSQAQGGETQYF
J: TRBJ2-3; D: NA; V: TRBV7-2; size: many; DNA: TGTGCCAGCAGCTTAACGTTCGGGGGCGATACGCAGTATTTT; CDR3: CASSLTFGGDTQYF
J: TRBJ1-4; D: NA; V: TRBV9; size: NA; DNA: TGTGCCAGCAGCGGAGGGGCCCCTTATGAAAAACTGTTTTTT; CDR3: CASSGGAPYEKLFF
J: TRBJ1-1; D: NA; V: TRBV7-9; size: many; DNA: TGTGCCAGCAGCCTCGACGGGCATAACACTGAAGCTTTCTTT; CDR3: CASSLDGHNTEAFF
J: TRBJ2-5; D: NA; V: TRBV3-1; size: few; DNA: TGTGCCAGCAGCCAAGCGATGGCGGCGAGGGGGGAGACCCAGTACTTC; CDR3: CASSQAMAARGETQYF
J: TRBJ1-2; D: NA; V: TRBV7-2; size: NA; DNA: TGTGCCAGCAGCTTAGCGCGAGAGTTCGTAGCTAACTATGGCTACACCTTC; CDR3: CASSLAREFVANYGYTF
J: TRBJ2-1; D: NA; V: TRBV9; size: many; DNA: TGTGCCAGCAGCGTTCAAGCGAGCTCCTACAATGAGCAGTTCTTC; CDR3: CASSVQASSYNEQFF
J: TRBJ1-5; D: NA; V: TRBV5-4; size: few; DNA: TGTGCCAGCAGCGGGGGACCTAGCAATCAGCCCCAGCATTTT; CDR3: CASSGGPSNQPQHF
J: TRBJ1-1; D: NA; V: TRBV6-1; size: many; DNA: TGTGCCAGCAGTGAACAGCGGGGGGTGAACACTGAAGCTTTCTTT; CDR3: CASSEQRGVNTEAFF
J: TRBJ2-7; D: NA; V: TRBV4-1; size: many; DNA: TGCGCCAGCAGCCAAGAAGGGGCGACCTACGAGCAGTACTTC; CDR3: CASSQEGATYEQYF
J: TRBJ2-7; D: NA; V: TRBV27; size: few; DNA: TGTGCCAGCAGTCCGCCGGGACTGGATTACGAGCAGTACTTC; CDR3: CASSPPGLDYEQYF
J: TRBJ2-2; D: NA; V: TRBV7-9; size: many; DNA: TGTGCCAGCAGCTCCACGGAGTTGGAGACAGGCGTGCAGTGGGGGGAGCTGTTTTTT; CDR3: CASSSTELETGVQWGELFF
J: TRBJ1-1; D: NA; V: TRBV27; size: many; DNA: TGTGCCAGCAGTTTAGGTCAGGGTAGCACTGAAGCTTTCTTT; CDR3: CASSLGQGSTEAFF
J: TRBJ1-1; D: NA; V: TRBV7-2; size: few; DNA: TGTGCCAGCAACCTAAATGGAGTATATGAAGCTTTCTTT; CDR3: CASNLNGVYEAFF
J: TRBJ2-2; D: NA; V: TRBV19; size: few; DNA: TGTGCCAGTAGTTCAACACCCCCAGGGGAGCTGTTTTTT; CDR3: CASSSTPPGELFF
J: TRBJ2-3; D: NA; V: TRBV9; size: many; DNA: TGTGCCAGCAGCGTAGGGGCGGATAGAAGCACAGATACGCAGTATTTT; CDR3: CASSVGADRSTDTQYF
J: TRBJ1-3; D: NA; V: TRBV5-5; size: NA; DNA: TGTGCCAGCAGCTTTGATATTGGGGGAAGGTCTGGAAACACCATATATTTT; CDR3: CASSFDIGGRSGNTIYF
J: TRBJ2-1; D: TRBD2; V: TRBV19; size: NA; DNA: TGTGCCAGCCTTAGCGGGGGACTACCCCCTGAGCAGTTCTTC; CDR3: CASLSGGLPPEQFF
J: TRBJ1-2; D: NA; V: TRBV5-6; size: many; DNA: TGTGCCAGCAGCTTGGGTGTAGCGAACTATGGCTACACCTTC; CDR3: CASSLGVANYGYTF